The clone carrying this T cell receptor beta chain came up many times. Its antigen is not known. Primers used in a second PCR of about 7 to 11 cycles were a sample-barcoded 5' primer and a J-beta primer mix. TCRdb reanalysed the 5' RACE reads using MiXCR and keeps one entry per CDR3 protein. The sample shows hundreds of thousands of distinct CDR3 sequences, under 65% of them seen only once. The sample is drawn from a study of blood T cells in healthy people across ages. Study-wide findings and caveats: When one million T cells were used, diversity estimates were thought to be underestimates. The fall in TCR beta diversity per million T cells was roughly linear with age. CMV status of donors was unknown, possibly confounding expanded clonotype changes.

No fewer than 6.5 million PBMCs went into each sample. The germline V and J ends were trimmed by 7 bases and 4 bases, with 17 bases remaining between them. The CDR3 is made up of 15 amino acids. The sequencing input was blood. The rearrangement links TRBV12-3 or TRBV12-4 to TRBJ2-1; no clear D. The receptor was isolated from an elderly woman in good health. The CDR3 protein is CASTLFPGKYNEQFF. CDR3 sequence (DNA): TGTGCCAGCACCCTCTTCCCAGGAAAGTACAATGAGCAGTTCTTC.